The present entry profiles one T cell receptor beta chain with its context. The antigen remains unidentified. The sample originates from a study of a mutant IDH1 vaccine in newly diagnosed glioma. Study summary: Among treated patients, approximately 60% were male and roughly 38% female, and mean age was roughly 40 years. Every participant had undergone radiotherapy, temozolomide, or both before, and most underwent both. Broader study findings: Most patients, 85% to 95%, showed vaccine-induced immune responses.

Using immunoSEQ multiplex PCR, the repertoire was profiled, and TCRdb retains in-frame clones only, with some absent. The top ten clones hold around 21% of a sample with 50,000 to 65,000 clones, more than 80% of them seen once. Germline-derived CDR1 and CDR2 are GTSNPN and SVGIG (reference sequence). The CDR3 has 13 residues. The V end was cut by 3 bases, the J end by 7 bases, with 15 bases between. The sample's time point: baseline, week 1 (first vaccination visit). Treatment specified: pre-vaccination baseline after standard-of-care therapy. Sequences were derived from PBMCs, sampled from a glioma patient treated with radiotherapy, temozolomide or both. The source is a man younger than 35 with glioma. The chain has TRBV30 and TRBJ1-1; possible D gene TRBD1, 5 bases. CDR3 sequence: CAWRGYQGNEAFF. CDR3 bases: TGTGCCTGGAGGGGGTATCAGGGAAATGAAGCTTTCTTT.